The 24 T cell receptor beta chains reported below all come from one sample, sequenced in a study of shared clonotypes between healthy human individuals. Assay used: immunoSEQ multiplex PCR; TCRdb lists only in-frame clones, some missing. Of under 300,000 clones detected, just over 65% appear once; the ten largest clones hold around 10%. Sequencing was carried out using memory CD4+ T cells sorted from blood. Subset denoted: CD45RA-negative fraction. The receptors derive from a man aged 25 to 45 in good health.

The rearrangement links TRBV4-3 to TRBJ2-7; no reliable D call. Between the trimmed V and J ends, which lost 2 bases and 0 bases, there was a span of 8 bases. Germline-derived CDR1 and CDR2 are LGHNA and YSLEER. The CDR3 totals 14 residues. The CDR3: CASSQSLLSYEQYF. CDR3 in DNA: TGCGCCAGCAGCCAAAGCCTACTCTCCTACGAGCAGTACTTC.

The genes are TRBV7-9 and TRBJ1-3; tentative D call: TRBD1 (5 bases). This CDR3 has 16 residues. V shed 5 bases and J shed 3 bases, with 17 bases lying between them. Germline CDR1 reads SEHNR; CDR2 reads FQNEAQ (reference sequence). CDR3 sequence (DNA): TGTGCCAGCAGCGACCTCCGTCGGGGGGGTGGAAACACCATATATTTT. Encoded protein: CASSDLRRGGGNTIYF.

The genes are TRBV7-9 and TRBJ2-3; 10 bases are a match to TRBD2. The length of the CDR3 is 14 residues. The germline V gene has CDR1 SEHNR and CDR2 FQNEAQ (reference sequence). With 1 base clipped from V and 13 bases from J, the junction kept 8 bases outside the gene matches. CDR3 DNA sequence: TGTGCCAGCAGCTTAGGGACTAGCGGTACCTCGGAGTATTTT. Translation gives CASSLGTSGTSEYF.

The rearrangement links TRBV28 to TRBJ1-5; 7 bases align to TRBD1. V shed 5 bases, J shed 4 bases, and the junction held 8 bases outside the gene matches. CDR3 length equals 15 residues. Germline V gives CDR1 MDHEN, CDR2 SYDVKM. The CDR3: CASSPRQGPNQPQHF. In DNA form, the CDR3 reads TGTGCCAGCAGTCCCCGACAGGGACCAAATCAGCCCCAGCATTTT.

The chain joins TRBV5-1 to TRBJ2-7, with unresolved D. Germline V gene lookup returns CDR1 SGHRS and CDR2 YFSETQ. Trimming removed 0 bases at V and 2 bases at J, with 9 bases between. The CDR3 runs to 14 residues. CDR3 coding DNA: TGCGCCAGCAGCTTGGTTTCGGCCACCTACGAGCAGTACTTC. It codes for CASSLVSATYEQYF.

Concerning this clone itself: Since a far larger clone is one base different, this is likely a read error. The chain is built from TRBV5-4 and TRBJ2-3; D is possibly TRBD2 (5 bases). The germline V gene has CDR1 SGHNT and CDR2 YYREEE (reference sequence). The CDR3 covers 15 residues. The DNA of the CDR3 is TGTGTCAGCAGCTTGGCGCAGAGAGGAGGAGATACGCAGTATTTT. Amino acids: CVSSLAQRGGDTQYF.

In its sample, this clone was seen once. The chain has TRBV5-1 and TRBJ2-2; D uncertain. CDR3 size: 13 residues. Germline lookup yields CDR1 SGHRS and CDR2 YFSETQ. Trimming stripped 4 bases from V and 7 bases from J, with 11 bases between. CDR3 region: CASSPNLDGELFF. The CDR3 region has the DNA TGCGCCAGCAGCCCCAACTTGGACGGGGAGCTGTTTTTT.

V and J are TRBV7-2 and TRBJ2-1, with no clear D. V was shortened by 4 bases and J by 4 bases, with 5 bases between the two germline ends. Germline V gives CDR1 SGHTA, CDR2 FQGNSA. CDR3 length: 12 residues. Here the CDR3 DNA reads TGTGCCAGCAGCTCAAATTACAATGAGCAGTTCTTC. Translated, it gives CASSSNYNEQFF. Full variable domain (missing parts from reference TRBV7-2 and TRBJ2-1): GAGVSQSPSNKVTEKGKDVELRCDPISGHTALYWYRQSLGQGLEFLIYFQGNSAPDKSGLPSDRFSAERTGGSVSTLTIQRTQQEDSAVYLCASSSNYNEQFFGPGTRLTVL.

Remarks on this clone: With a far larger clone one base away, a read error is the likely cause. V and J are TRBV5-1 and TRBJ1-4; D remains ambiguous. V lost 1 base, J lost 8 bases, and 15 bases lay in between. This CDR3 is 15 amino acids long. The V gene's germline CDR1 is SGHRS and CDR2 YFSETQ. The DNA for the CDR3 is TGCGCCAGCAGCTTGACGGAGAGGTCGGGCGAAAAACTGTTTTTT. Encoded protein: CASSLTERSGEKLFF.

Details on this clone: The sample holds other DNA sequences that translate to the same CDR3. The chain couples TRBV5-1 to TRBJ2-5; 7 bases line up with TRBD2. Germline values: CDR1 SGHRS, CDR2 YFSETQ. Trimming at V came to 0 bases and at J to 4 bases, leaving 6 bases not matched to a gene. The CDR3 is 15 residues long. DNA for the CDR3: TGCGCCAGCAGCTTGGGAGGCGGGAGCAGAGAGACCCAGTACTTC. As protein: CASSLGGGSRETQYF.

This clone is a singleton in its sample. The gene calls are TRBV11-2 and TRBJ2-1; D is perhaps TRBD2 (6 bases). Trimming stripped 4 bases from V and 4 bases from J, with 17 bases between. The CDR3 totals 16 residues. Germline V gene lookup returns CDR1 SGHAT and CDR2 FQNNGV. CDR3 nucleotide sequence: TGTGCCAGCAGCTCTCCCGGGCTAGCGTCTTACAATGAGCAGTTCTTC. Protein: CASSSPGLASYNEQFF.

The rearrangement uses TRBV2 and TRBJ1-2; perhaps TRBD1 as D (6 bases). V gave up 4 bases and J gave up 4 bases, with 19 bases separating them. Germline CDR1 and CDR2: SNHLY and FYNNEI. CDR3 length: 16 residues. The CDR3 DNA reads as TGTGCCAGCAGTGCCCAGGGAGGGGCAGGGGCCTATGGCTACACCTTC. Its protein product is CASSAQGGAGAYGYTF.

The table lists this clone with a count of one. V is TRBV11-2 and J is TRBJ2-5; TRBD2 aligns across 14 bases. The junction had 7 bases not matched to a gene; V was cut back by 5 bases and J by 5 bases. This CDR3 region has 16 residues. Per germline, CDR1 SGHAT and CDR2 FQNNGV. DNA of the CDR3: TGTGCCAGCAGCGTGACTAGCGGGAGGGGTGGTGAGACCCAGTACTTC. Its translation: CASSVTSGRGGETQYF.

This clone was observed a handful of times. The chain combines TRBV28 with TRBJ2-7; tentatively, D is TRBD2 (5 bases). The CDR3 has 16 residues. V shed 4 bases and J shed 0 bases, with 16 bases lying between them. Germline V gene data show CDR1 as MDHEN and CDR2 as SYDVKM. CDR3 nucleotide sequence: TGTGCCAGCAGTTCAATGGACGGGAAAAGCTCCTACGAGCAGTACTTC. Translation gives CASSSMDGKSSYEQYF.

The chain combines TRBV6-1 with TRBJ2-3, with 12 bases that match TRBD2. In germline, CDR1 is MNHNS, CDR2 SASEGT. This CDR3 has 14 amino acids. Germline trimming cut 8 bases from V and 3 bases from J; bases unmatched to any gene: 3. The CDR3 region has the DNA TGTGCCAGCCTAGCGGGAGGGCCTACAGATACGCAGTATTTT. As protein: CASLAGGPTDTQYF.

This clone has a handful of counts. This chain links TRBV5-1 with TRBJ2-7; no reliable D call. The CDR3 runs to 12 residues. Trimming left V 6 bases short and J 3 bases short, with 10 bases between. Germline CDR1 is SGHRS and CDR2 is YFSETQ. CDR3 sequence reads: CASKYGDYEQYF. The CDR3 nucleotides read TGCGCCAGCAAATATGGGGACTACGAGCAGTACTTC.

Only a few counts were recorded for this clone. V and J are TRBV5-4 and TRBJ1-5; 8 bases fit TRBD1. This CDR3 has 14 amino acids. With 4 bases clipped from V and 5 bases from J, the junction kept 5 bases outside the gene matches. Germline CDR1 is SGHNT and CDR2 is YYREEE (reference sequence). CDR3 in amino acids: CASSPGQGDQPQHF. CDR3 in DNA: TGTGCCAGCAGCCCAGGACAGGGCGATCAGCCCCAGCATTTT.

This clone was counted at least ten times. V and J are TRBV9 and TRBJ2-1; D not resolved. CDR1 is SGDLS and CDR2 is YYNGEE in the germline V gene. This CDR3 spans 17 amino acids. The V and J ends lost 4 bases and 5 bases respectively, with 22 bases between them. The CDR3 DNA reads TGTGCCAGCAGCCCGGATTTGTACTCGTACGTAAACAATGAGCAGTTCTTC. Translated, it gives CASSPDLYSYVNNEQFF.

This clone has at least ten counts. The chain has TRBV7-2 and TRBJ2-1; D is unresolved. Germline V gives CDR1 SGHTA, CDR2 FQGNSA. Trimming removed 5 bases at V and 5 bases at J, with 19 bases between. CDR3 length: 16 amino acids. The CDR3 nucleotides are TGTGCCAGCAGCCAGGTTCGTGGGTCCCCTAACAATGAGCAGTTCTTC. It translates to CASSQVRGSPNNEQFF.

V and J are TRBV2 and TRBJ2-5, with 7 bases that match TRBD2. The V and J ends lost 6 bases and 10 bases, in that order; junction bases with no gene match: 14. Per the germline V gene, CDR1 is SNHLY and CDR2 is FYNNEI. The CDR3 loop spans 14 amino acids. CDR3 bases: TGTGCCAGCAGGGTTAAACTAGCGAGAGTTGACCAGTACTTC. Translated: CASRVKLARVDQYF.

This clone appeared once. The chain employs TRBV5-4 and TRBJ2-3; D may be TRBD1 or TRBD2 (6 bases each). The germline CDR1 and CDR2 sequences are SGHNT and YYREEE (reference sequence). This CDR3 has 16 residues. V gave up 9 bases and J gave up 2 bases, with 22 bases separating them. CDR3 nucleotides: TGTGCCACAGAGAGAGGGGGGACTGAATCCACAGATACGCAGTATTTT. Amino acids: CATERGGTESTDTQYF.

This clone appeared a few times. The V gene is TRBV9, the J gene TRBJ2-5; TRBD2 agrees at 9 bases. Looked up from germline, CDR1 is SGDLS and CDR2 is YYNGEE. There are 15 residues in the CDR3. Trimming took 0 bases from V and 8 from J; bases not matched to a gene: 8. The CDR3 sequence: CASSVDIAGVQTQYF. The CDR3 DNA is TGTGCCAGCAGCGTAGATATAGCGGGAGTGCAAACCCAGTACTTC.

The chain has TRBV6-6 and TRBJ1-5; TRBD1 might be the D (6 bases). CDR3 size: 14 residues. V lost 6 bases to trimming and J lost 7 bases, with 16 bases between them. Germline V gene lookup returns CDR1 MNHNY and CDR2 SVGAGI (reference sequence). As DNA, the CDR3 is TGTGCCAGCAGCCCCAGGGGTCCCAACCAGCCCCAGCATTTT. Its protein product is CASSPRGPNQPQHF.

This clone was observed a handful of times. The rearrangement uses TRBV5-1 and TRBJ1-2; the D gene is possibly TRBD1 (6 bases). The germline gives CDR1 SGHRS, CDR2 YFSETQ. The CDR3 contains 14 residues. V was cut by 0 bases and J by 6 bases, with 12 bases left in between. The CDR3 sequence: CASSLDATGNGYTF. The DNA of the CDR3 is TGCGCCAGCAGCTTGGATGCTACAGGGAATGGCTACACCTTC.